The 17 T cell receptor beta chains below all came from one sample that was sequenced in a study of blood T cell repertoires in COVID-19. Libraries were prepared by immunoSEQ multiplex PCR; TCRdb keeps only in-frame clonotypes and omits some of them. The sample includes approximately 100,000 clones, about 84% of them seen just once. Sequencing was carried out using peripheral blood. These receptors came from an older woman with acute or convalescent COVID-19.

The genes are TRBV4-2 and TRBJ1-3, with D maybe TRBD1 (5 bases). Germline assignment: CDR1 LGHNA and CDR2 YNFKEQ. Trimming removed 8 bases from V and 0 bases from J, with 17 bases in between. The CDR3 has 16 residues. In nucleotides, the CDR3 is TGTGCCAGCGGAGCCGAAGGGGCCCGCTCTGGAAACACCATATATTTT. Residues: CASGAEGARSGNTIYF.

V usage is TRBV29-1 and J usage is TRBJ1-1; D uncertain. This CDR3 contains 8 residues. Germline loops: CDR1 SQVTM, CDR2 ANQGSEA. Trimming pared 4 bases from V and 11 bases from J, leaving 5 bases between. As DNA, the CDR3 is TGCAGCGTTGGAGGGGCTTTCTTT. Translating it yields CSVGGAFF.

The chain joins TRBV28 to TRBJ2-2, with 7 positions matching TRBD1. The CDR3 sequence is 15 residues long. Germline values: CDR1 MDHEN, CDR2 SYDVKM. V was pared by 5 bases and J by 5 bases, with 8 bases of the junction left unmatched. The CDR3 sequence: CASSRRQGRTGELFF. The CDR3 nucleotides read TGTGCCAGCAGTCGACGACAGGGAAGGACCGGGGAGCTGTTTTTT.

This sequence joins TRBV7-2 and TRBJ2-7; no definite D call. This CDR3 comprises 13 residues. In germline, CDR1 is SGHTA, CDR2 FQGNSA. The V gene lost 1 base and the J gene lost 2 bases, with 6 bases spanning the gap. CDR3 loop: CASSLVAAYEQYF. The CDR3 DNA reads TGTGCCAGCAGCTTAGTTGCGGCCTACGAGCAGTACTTC. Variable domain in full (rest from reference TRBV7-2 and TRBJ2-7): GAGVSQSPSNKVTEKGKDVELRCDPISGHTALYWYRQSLGQGLEFLIYFQGNSAPDKSGLPSDRFSAERTGGSVSTLTIQRTQQEDSAVYLCASSLVAAYEQYFGPGTRLTVT.

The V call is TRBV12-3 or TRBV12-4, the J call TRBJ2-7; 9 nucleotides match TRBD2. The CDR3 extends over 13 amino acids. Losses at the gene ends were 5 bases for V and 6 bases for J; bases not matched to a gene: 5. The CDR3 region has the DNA TGTGCCAGCAGTGGCGGGGGGGCCGGCGAGCAGTACTTC. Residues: CASSGGGAGEQYF.

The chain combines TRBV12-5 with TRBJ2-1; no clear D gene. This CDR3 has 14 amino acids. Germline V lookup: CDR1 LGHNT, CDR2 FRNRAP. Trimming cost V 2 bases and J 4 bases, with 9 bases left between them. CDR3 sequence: CASGLPAEYNEQFF. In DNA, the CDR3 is TGTGCTAGTGGTTTGCCCGCCGAGTACAATGAGCAGTTCTTC.

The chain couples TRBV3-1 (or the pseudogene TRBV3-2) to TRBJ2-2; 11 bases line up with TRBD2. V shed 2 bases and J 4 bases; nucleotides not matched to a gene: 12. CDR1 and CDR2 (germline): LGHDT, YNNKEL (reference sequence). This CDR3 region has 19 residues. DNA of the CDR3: TGTGCCAGCAGCCAACCGGGACTAGCGGAACCAAGCGGCACCGGGGAGCTGTTTTTT. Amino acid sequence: CASSQPGLAEPSGTGELFF.

CDR3 sequence reads: CASSRVLATDTQYF. The CDR3 nucleotides are TGCGCCAGCAGCCGAGTACTAGCGACCGATACGCAGTATTTT. The V call is TRBV5-1, the J call TRBJ2-3; TRBD2 matches 7 bases. The length of the CDR3 is 14 residues. The trim removed 4 bases at V and 6 bases at J, leaving 8 bases unmatched. The germline CDR1 and CDR2 sequences are SGHRS and YFSETQ.

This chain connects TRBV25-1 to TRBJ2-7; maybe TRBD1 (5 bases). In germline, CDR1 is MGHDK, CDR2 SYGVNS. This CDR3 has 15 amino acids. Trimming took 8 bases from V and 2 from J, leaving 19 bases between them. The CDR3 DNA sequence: TGTGCCAGCCCTCTCACGGACAACACCCCCTACGAGCAGTACTTC. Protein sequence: CASPLTDNTPYEQYF.

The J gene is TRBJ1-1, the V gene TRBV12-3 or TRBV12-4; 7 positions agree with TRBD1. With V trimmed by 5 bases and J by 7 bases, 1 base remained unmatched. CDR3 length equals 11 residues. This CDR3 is CASSGTVEAFF. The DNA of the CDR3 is TGTGCCAGCAGTGGGACAGTTGAAGCTTTCTTT.

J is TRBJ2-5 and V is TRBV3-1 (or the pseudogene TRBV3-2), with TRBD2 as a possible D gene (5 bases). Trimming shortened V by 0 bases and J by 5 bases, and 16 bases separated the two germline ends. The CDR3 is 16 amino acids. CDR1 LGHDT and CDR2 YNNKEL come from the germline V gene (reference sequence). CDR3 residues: CASSQDQGLQGETQYF. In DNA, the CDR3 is TGTGCCAGCAGCCAAGATCAAGGACTCCAAGGGGAGACCCAGTACTTC.

CDR3 in DNA: TGCAGCGTGGAGGGGCTTCATGGGACCCAGTACTTC. Translating gives CSVEGLHGTQYF. The chain recombines TRBV29-1 with TRBJ2-5; weak D call: TRBD2 (6 bases). Deletions cut 6 bases from V and 7 bases from J, with 15 bases between. Looked up from germline, CDR1 is SQVTM and CDR2 is ANQGSEA. The CDR3 length is 12 residues.

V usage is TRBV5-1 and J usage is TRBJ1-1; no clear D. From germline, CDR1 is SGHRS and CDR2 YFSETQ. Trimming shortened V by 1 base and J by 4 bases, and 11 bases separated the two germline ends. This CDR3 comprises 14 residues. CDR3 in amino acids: CASSLFELGTEAFF. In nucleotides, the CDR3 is TGCGCCAGCAGCTTGTTCGAGCTAGGCACTGAAGCTTTCTTT.

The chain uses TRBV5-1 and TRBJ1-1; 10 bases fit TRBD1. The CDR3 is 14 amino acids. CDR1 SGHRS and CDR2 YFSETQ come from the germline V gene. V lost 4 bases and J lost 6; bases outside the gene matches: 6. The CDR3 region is CASSVGQGRAEAFF. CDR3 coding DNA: TGCGCCAGCAGCGTGGGACAGGGGAGGGCTGAAGCTTTCTTT.

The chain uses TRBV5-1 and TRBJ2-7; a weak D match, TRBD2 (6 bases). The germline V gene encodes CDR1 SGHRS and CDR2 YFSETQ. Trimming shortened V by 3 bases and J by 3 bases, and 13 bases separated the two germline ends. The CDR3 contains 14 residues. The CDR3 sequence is CASSSAGQGYEQYF. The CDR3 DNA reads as TGCGCCAGCAGCTCTGCGGGGCAGGGCTACGAGCAGTACTTC. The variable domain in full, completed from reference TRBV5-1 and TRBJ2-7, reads KAGVTQTPRYLIKTRGQQVTLSCSPISGHRSVSWYQQTPGQGLQFLFEYFSETQRNKGNFPGRFSGRQFSNSRSEMNVSTLELGDSALYLCASSSAGQGYEQYFGPGTRLTVT.

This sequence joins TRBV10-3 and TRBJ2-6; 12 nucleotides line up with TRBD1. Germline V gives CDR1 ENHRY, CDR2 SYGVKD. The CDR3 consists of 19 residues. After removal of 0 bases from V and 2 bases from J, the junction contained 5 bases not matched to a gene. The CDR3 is CAISESGTGGSAGANVLTF. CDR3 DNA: TGTGCCATCAGTGAGTCCGGGACAGGGGGCTCGGCTGGGGCCAACGTCCTGACTTTC.

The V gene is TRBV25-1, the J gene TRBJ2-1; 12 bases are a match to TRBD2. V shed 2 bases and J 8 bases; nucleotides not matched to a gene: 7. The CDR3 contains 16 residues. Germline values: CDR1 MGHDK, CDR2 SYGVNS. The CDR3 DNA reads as TGTGCCAGCAGTGAAACCGGACTAGCGGGGAGGGATGAGCAGTTCTTC. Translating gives CASSETGLAGRDEQFF.